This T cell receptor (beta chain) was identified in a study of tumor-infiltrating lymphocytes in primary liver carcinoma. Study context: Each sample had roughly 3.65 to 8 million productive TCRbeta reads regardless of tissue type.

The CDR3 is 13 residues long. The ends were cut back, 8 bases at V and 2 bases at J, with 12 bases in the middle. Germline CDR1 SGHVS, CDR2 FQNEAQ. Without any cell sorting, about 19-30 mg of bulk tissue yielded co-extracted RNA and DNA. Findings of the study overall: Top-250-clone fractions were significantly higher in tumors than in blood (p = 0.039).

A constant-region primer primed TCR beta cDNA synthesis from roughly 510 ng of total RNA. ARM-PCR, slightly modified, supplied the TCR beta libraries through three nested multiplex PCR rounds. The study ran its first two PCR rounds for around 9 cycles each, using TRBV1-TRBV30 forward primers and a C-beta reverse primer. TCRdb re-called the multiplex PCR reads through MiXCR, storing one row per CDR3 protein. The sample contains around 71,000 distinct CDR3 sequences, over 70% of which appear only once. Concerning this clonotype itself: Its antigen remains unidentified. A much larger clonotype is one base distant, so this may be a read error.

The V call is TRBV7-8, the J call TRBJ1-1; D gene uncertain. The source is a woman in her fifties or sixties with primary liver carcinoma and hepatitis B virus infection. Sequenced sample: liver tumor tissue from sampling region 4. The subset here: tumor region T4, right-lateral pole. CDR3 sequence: CASQTVRNTEAFF. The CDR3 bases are TGTGCCAGCCAAACCGTAAGAAACACTGAAGCTTTCTTT.